A single sample is the source of the 5 T cell receptor beta chains below, sequenced in a study of T cells in narcolepsy. Sequencing was performed with immunoSEQ multiplex PCR; in TCRdb, only in-frame clones are kept and a portion is missing. The sample lists fewer than 30,000 clones; 65% to 90% were seen once. Sequenced input: memory (CD45RA-) CD4+ T cells from blood. The receptor set was obtained from a human donor in good health.

The CDR3 nucleotides are TGCGCCAGCTCGCCGGACGGCTCTGGAAACACCATATATTTT. Its protein product is CASSPDGSGNTIYF. This rearrangement joins TRBV10-1 to TRBJ1-3; D unclear. Germline V gene data show CDR1 as WNHNN and CDR2 as SYGVQD (reference sequence). The V end was cut by 8 bases, the J end by 0 bases, with 11 bases between. The CDR3 extends over 14 amino acids.

The chain joins TRBV5-4 to TRBJ2-2; no definite D call. V was shortened by 4 bases and J by 2 bases, with 15 bases between the two germline ends. Germline loops: CDR1 SGHNT, CDR2 YYREEE (reference sequence). The length of the CDR3 is 16 residues. The CDR3 loop reads CASSPVLTANTGELFF. The CDR3 DNA sequence: TGTGCCAGCAGCCCGGTCTTGACTGCTAACACCGGGGAGCTGTTTTTT. Looking up the rest from reference TRBV5-4 and TRBJ2-2 gives the full variable domain: ETGVTQSPTHLIKTRGQQVTLRCSSQSGHNTVSWYQQALGQGPQFIFQYYREEENGRGNFPPRFSGLQFPNYSSELNVNALELDDSALYLCASSPVLTANTGELFFGEGSRLTVL.

This sequence joins TRBV19 and TRBJ2-7; D assignment may be TRBD1 or TRBD2 (5 bases each). CDR3 size: 16 residues. The V end lost 1 base, the J end lost 4 bases, and 17 bases lay between the germline ends. Germline V lookup: CDR1 LNHDA, CDR2 SQIVND (reference sequence). The CDR3 DNA reads as TGTGCCAGTAGTATAGGCCTTCGGGGCTATTCTTACGAGCAGTACTTC. Translation gives CASSIGLRGYSYEQYF.

The gene calls are TRBV30 and TRBJ1-3; unclear D gene. V shed 0 bases and J shed 0 bases, with 15 bases lying between them. This CDR3 is 17 amino acids long. CDR1 and CDR2 (germline): GTSNPN, SVGIG (reference sequence). The CDR3, as DNA: TGTGCCTGGAGTGTTCGGACGGGCCTAAGCTCTGGAAACACCATATATTTT. It encodes CAWSVRTGLSSGNTIYF.

The chain carries TRBV6-1 and TRBJ2-2; unclear D gene. The germline V and J ends were trimmed by 1 base and 7 bases, with 7 bases remaining between them. The CDR3 is 13 amino acids. Germline values: CDR1 MNHNS, CDR2 SASEGT. CDR3 DNA: TGTGCCAGCAGTGAAGGGCACGGCGGGGAGCTGTTTTTT. As protein: CASSEGHGGELFF.